Below are 24 T cell receptor beta chains sequenced from a single sample in a study of blood T cell repertoires in COVID-19. TCRdb's copy holds only in-frame clones and misses some; the assay was immunoSEQ multiplex PCR. Of about 310,000 clones listed, 90% were seen once; the top ten hold about 1%. Sequencing was done on a sample of peripheral blood. The receptors were sampled from a woman aged 40 to 50 with COVID-19, enrolled during active disease.

V gene TRBV5-1 combines with J gene TRBJ2-3; perhaps TRBD1 as D (8 bases). V lost 5 bases and J 6 bases, leaving 16 bases between the germline ends. The CDR3 is made up of 14 amino acids. Germline lookup yields CDR1 SGHRS and CDR2 YFSETQ. The CDR3 reads CASSPGGDRDTQYF. Written as DNA, the CDR3 is TGCGCCAGCAGTCCAGGGGGGGACAGGGATACGCAGTATTTT.

This sequence joins TRBV9 and TRBJ2-6; D is perhaps TRBD1 (5 bases). The CDR3 length is 15 residues. The V and J ends lost 4 bases and 2 bases respectively, with 10 bases between them. Germline lookup yields CDR1 SGDLS and CDR2 YYNGEE. The CDR3 nucleotides are TGTGCCAGCAGCTTCTCAGGGACTGGGGCCAACGTCCTGACTTTC. This gives the protein CASSFSGTGANVLTF.

The chain combines TRBV5-1 with TRBJ2-2; 10 bases are a match to TRBD2. V lost 1 base and J lost 5; bases outside the gene matches: 5. CDR1 and CDR2 from the germline V gene are SGHRS and YFSETQ. The length of the CDR3 is 16 residues. CDR3 residues: CASSLPVSGGTGELFF. The CDR3 bases are TGCGCCAGCAGCTTGCCCGTTAGCGGGGGGACCGGGGAGCTGTTTTTT.

CDR3 sequence (DNA): TGTGCCAGCTCACCACGGGGTCAGGGGGCATCAGGGAATGAGCAGTTCTTC. It codes for CASSPRGQGASGNEQFF. This sequence joins TRBV18 and TRBJ2-1; 8 nucleotides match TRBD1. Germline CDR1 and CDR2: KGHSH and LQKENI. Trimming removed 1 base from V and 7 bases from J; junction bases left unmatched: 12. The CDR3 consists of 17 residues.

This chain uses TRBV6-1 with TRBJ1-1; D may be TRBD1 (6 bases). Trimming took off 4 bases at V and 5 bases at J, with 20 bases between the two ends. This CDR3 is built from 16 residues. Germline V CDR1 and CDR2: MNHNS, SASEGT. The CDR3 nucleotides are TGTGCCAGCAGTGGAGTTTGGGGGGGGCTGAGAACTGAAGCTTTCTTT. Translated: CASSGVWGGLRTEAFF.

The V and J genes are TRBV9 and TRBJ2-7; D is possibly TRBD1 (6 bases). There are 14 residues in the CDR3. V lost 4 bases and J 2 bases, leaving 13 bases between the germline ends. Looked up from germline, CDR1 is SGDLS and CDR2 is YYNGEE. Here the CDR3 reads CASSPRPGAYEQYF. CDR3 in DNA: TGTGCCAGCAGCCCCCGACCAGGGGCCTACGAGCAGTACTTC.

The chain combines TRBV6-5 with TRBJ1-1; D not certain. The CDR3 covers 12 residues. Per the germline V gene, CDR1 is MNHEY and CDR2 is SVGAGI. Trimming stripped 0 bases from V and 6 bases from J, with 5 bases between. CDR3 protein: CASSYSQSEAFF. The DNA for the CDR3 is TGTGCCAGCAGTTACTCCCAGTCTGAAGCTTTCTTT.

The rearrangement joins TRBV4-2 to TRBJ1-5, with D unresolved. Between the trimmed V and J ends, which lost 4 bases and 5 bases, there was a span of 9 bases. Germline V lookup: CDR1 LGHNA, CDR2 YNFKEQ. The CDR3 has 13 amino acids. The CDR3 is CASSLRTDQPQHF. CDR3 DNA sequence: TGTGCCAGCAGCCTAAGGACTGATCAGCCCCAGCATTTT.

The chain uses TRBV9 and TRBJ2-7; a possible D gene is TRBD1 (6 bases). V was pared by 0 bases and J by 1 base, with 11 bases between. This CDR3 comprises 15 residues. Germline lookup yields CDR1 SGDLS and CDR2 YYNGEE. The CDR3 nucleotides read TGTGCCAGCAGCGTAGGGACAGCTTTTTCCTACGAGCAGTACTTC. It codes for CASSVGTAFSYEQYF.

The rearrangement links TRBV7-9 to TRBJ1-2, with a weak D call TRBD1 (6 bases). Germline assignment: CDR1 SEHNR and CDR2 FQNEAQ (reference sequence). V lost 7 bases and J 2 bases, leaving 20 bases between the germline ends. The CDR3 covers 16 residues. CDR3 DNA: TGTGCCAGCATCCCTGTCGGGAGGGGGGGAAACTATGGCTACACCTTC. Residues: CASIPVGRGGNYGYTF. The full variable domain, its missing parts supplied by reference TRBV7-9 and TRBJ1-2, is DTGVSQNPRHKITKRGQNVTFRCDPISEHNRLYWYRQTLGQGPEFLTYFQNEAQLEKSRLLSDRFSAERPKGSFSTLEIQRTEQGDSAMYLCASIPVGRGGNYGYTFGSGTRLTVV.

The chain employs TRBV29-1 and TRBJ1-2; 9 bases are a match to TRBD1. CDR1 SQVTM and CDR2 ANQGSEA come from the germline V gene. The ends lost 2 bases at V and 2 bases at J; junction bases unmatched: 3. This CDR3 has 14 residues. The CDR3 reads CSVELGQGNYGYTF. The CDR3 DNA sequence: TGCAGCGTTGAACTTGGACAGGGGAACTATGGCTACACCTTC.

This clone showed up just a few times. The genes are TRBV7-9 and TRBJ1-2; 7 positions agree with TRBD1. Trimming took 5 bases from V and 4 from J; bases not matched to a gene: 4. The V gene's germline CDR1 is SEHNR and CDR2 FQNEAQ (reference sequence). This CDR3 has 13 amino acids. CDR3 loop: CASSATGPYGYTF. CDR3 sequence (DNA): TGTGCCAGCAGCGCGACAGGGCCCTATGGCTACACCTTC.

The chain combines TRBV11-2 with TRBJ2-2; 7 nucleotides agree with TRBD1. J was trimmed by 5 bases and V by 1 base; bases with no gene match: 10. Germline V CDR1 and CDR2: SGHAT, FQNNGV. The CDR3 runs 17 residues. In DNA form, the CDR3 reads TGTGCCAGCAGCTTAGTCTTGGGGCAGGGGGAGACCGGGGAGCTGTTTTTT. This encodes CASSLVLGQGETGELFF. The complete variable domain, with remaining parts taken from reference TRBV11-2 and TRBJ2-2, reads EAGVAQSPRYKIIEKRQSVAFWCNPISGHATLYWYQQILGQGPKLLIQFQNNGVVDDSQLPKDRFSAERLKGVDSTLKIQPAKLEDSAVYLCASSLVLGQGETGELFFGEGSRLTVL.

The CDR3 coding sequence is TGTGCTAGTGGTTTGGTACCAAACTCGGGGGAGCAGTACTTC. Protein sequence: CASGLVPNSGEQYF. This sequence joins TRBV12-5 and TRBJ2-7, with D possibly TRBD2 on 5 matching bases. The CDR3 runs 14 residues. V shed 0 bases and J shed 7 bases, with 13 bases lying between them. CDR1 is LGHNT, CDR2 FRNRAP, per germline.

The gene calls are TRBV20-1 and TRBJ1-5, with D hard to call. V gave up 5 bases and J gave up 5 bases, with 7 bases separating them. CDR1 is DFQATT and CDR2 is SNEGSKA in the germline V gene (reference sequence). The CDR3 has 11 residues. CDR3 nucleotides: TGCAGTGCTTCGGAGGATCAGCCCCAGCATTTT. It encodes CSASEDQPQHF.

The chain uses TRBV15 and TRBJ2-6; tentative D call: TRBD1 (5 bases). This CDR3 comprises 19 residues. V shed 0 bases and J shed 0 bases, with 15 bases lying between them. Per the germline V gene, CDR1 is LNHNV and CDR2 is YYDKDF (reference sequence). CDR3 protein: CATSRDPRSGISGANVLTF. The CDR3 nucleotides read TGTGCCACCAGCAGAGATCCCAGATCAGGGATCTCTGGGGCCAACGTCCTGACTTTC.

This chain connects TRBV6-2 or TRBV6-3 to TRBJ2-2; 14 positions match TRBD2. With V trimmed by 2 bases and J by 4 bases, 0 bases remained unmatched. The germline gives CDR1 MNHEY, CDR2 SVGEGT. The CDR3 sequence is 16 residues long. CDR3 bases: TGTGCCAGCAGTTACGGGACTAGCGGGGGCACCGGGGAGCTGTTTTTT. Amino acids: CASSYGTSGGTGELFF.

The genes are TRBV11-2 and TRBJ2-7; D perhaps matches TRBD1 (5 bases). Germline CDR1 and CDR2: SGHAT and FQNNGV. The CDR3 has 16 residues. V gave up 4 bases and J gave up 1 base, with 17 bases separating them. This CDR3 reads CASSSTGPGWSYEQYF. The CDR3, as DNA: TGTGCCAGCAGCTCAACAGGACCTGGGTGGTCCTACGAGCAGTACTTC.

The chain has TRBV27 and TRBJ2-7, with a possible D match to TRBD1 (6 bases). The germline CDR1 and CDR2 sequences are MNHEY and SMNVEV (reference sequence). With 5 bases removed from V and 0 bases from J, the gap between germline ends came to 11 bases. This CDR3 has 14 residues. DNA of the CDR3: TGTGCCAGCAGTGCCAACAGGGTCTCCTACGAGCAGTACTTC. As protein: CASSANRVSYEQYF.

The chain couples TRBV5-1 to TRBJ2-1; TRBD2 matches at 9 bases. CDR1 is SGHRS, CDR2 YFSETQ, per germline. V dropped 8 bases and J dropped 9; count of bases not matched to a gene: 15. The CDR3 spans 15 residues. CDR3: CASSESAGGRVEQFF. CDR3 nucleotide sequence: TGCGCCAGTAGCGAGTCAGCGGGAGGCAGGGTTGAGCAGTTCTTC. Together with reference TRBV5-1 and TRBJ2-1, the CDR3 gives the full variable domain: KAGVTQTPRYLIKTRGQQVTLSCSPISGHRSVSWYQQTPGQGLQFLFEYFSETQRNKGNFPGRFSGRQFSNSRSEMNVSTLELGDSALYLCASSESAGGRVEQFFGPGTRLTVL.

V usage is TRBV2 and J usage is TRBJ2-1, with a tentative D call TRBD1 (5 bases). The CDR3 runs to 13 residues. Germline CDR1 and CDR2: SNHLY and FYNNEI. Trimming left V 11 bases short and J 8 bases short, with 19 bases between. The CDR3 DNA reads as TGTGCCGGACAACTGACTCGGCTGCATGAGCAGTTCTTC. Residues: CAGQLTRLHEQFF. Filled out from reference TRBV2 and TRBJ2-1, the complete variable domain reads EPEVTQTPSHQVTQMGQEVILRCVPISNHLYFYWYRQILGQKVEFLVSFYNNEISEKSEIFDDQFSVERPDGSNFTLKIRSTKLEDSAMYFCAGQLTRLHEQFFGPGTRLTVL.

The rearrangement links TRBV9 to TRBJ2-3; 8 bases line up with TRBD2. The CDR3 consists of 18 residues. Germline V gives CDR1 SGDLS, CDR2 YYNGEE. The J segment lost 2 bases and the V segment lost 0 bases, leaving 11 bases of the junction unmatched. Here the CDR3 reads CASSVGASGLRNTDTQYF. CDR3 nucleotides: TGTGCCAGCAGCGTAGGGGCTAGCGGGCTAAGGAACACAGATACGCAGTATTTT.

The chain is built from TRBV27 and TRBJ1-5; D is uncertain. This CDR3 comprises 14 residues. V lost 5 bases to trimming and J lost 3 bases, with 11 bases between them. Per germline, CDR1 MNHEY and CDR2 SMNVEV (reference sequence). The CDR3 DNA reads as TGTGCCAGCAGTCTCAGGCCAAACAATCAGCCCCAGCATTTT. It encodes CASSLRPNNQPQHF.

The rearrangement joins TRBV4-2 to TRBJ2-5, with TRBD1 identical over 8 bases. J lost 5 bases, V lost 0 bases, and 5 bases had no gene match. Germline assignment: CDR1 LGHNA and CDR2 YNFKEQ. This CDR3 has 15 residues. The CDR3 spells CASSQDQGARETQYF. The DNA of the CDR3 is TGTGCCAGCAGCCAAGATCAGGGGGCGCGGGAGACCCAGTACTTC.